The entry below gives a single T cell receptor (beta chain) sequence along with its context. The antigen is unknown. A much larger clone is a single base away; this may be a read error. The source of the sample is a study of shared clonotypes between healthy human individuals. Study findings and constraints: The donor pool, a small one, limited the genetic and exposure-history diversity represented.

Assay runs were performed at deep level. The assay was immunoSEQ multiplex PCR, and TCRdb's table has in-frame clones only and misses some. Here the sample spans 100,000 or so clones, more than 45% being singletons. V was trimmed by 3 bases and J by 2 bases, leaving 15 bases between them. Germline CDR1 reads SGHDT; CDR2 reads YYEEEE. The CDR3 covers 16 residues. For unsorted samples, genomic DNA was extracted from 94 million or so PBMCs. This TCR was recovered from a woman in her 40s in good health. Some clones in this sample may be carry-over from other donors' samples. Material for sequencing was PBMCs. The chain combines TRBV5-6 with TRBJ1-5; no definite D call. The DNA for the CDR3 is TGTGCCAGCAGCTCCCTCCGTGACTATGGCAATCAGCCCCAGCATTTT. As protein: CASSSLRDYGNQPQHF.